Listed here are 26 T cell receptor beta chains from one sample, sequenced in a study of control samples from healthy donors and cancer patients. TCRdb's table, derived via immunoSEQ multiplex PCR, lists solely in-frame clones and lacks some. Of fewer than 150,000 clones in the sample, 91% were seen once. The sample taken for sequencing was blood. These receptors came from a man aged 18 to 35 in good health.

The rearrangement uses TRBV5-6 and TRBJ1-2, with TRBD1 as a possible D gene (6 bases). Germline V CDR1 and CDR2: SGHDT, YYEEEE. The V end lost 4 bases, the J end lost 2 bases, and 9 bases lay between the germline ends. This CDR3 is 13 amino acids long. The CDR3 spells CASSAQGNYGYTF. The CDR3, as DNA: TGTGCCAGCAGCGCACAGGGAAACTATGGCTACACCTTC.

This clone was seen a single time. The CDR3 loop reads CAPYEGAPAFF. The CDR3 DNA sequence: TGTGCCCCCTACGAGGGGGCGCCGGCTTTCTTT. The V gene is TRBV24-1, the J gene TRBJ1-1; TRBD1 matches at 7 bases. The ends lost 12 bases at V and 11 bases at J; junction bases unmatched: 11. There are 11 residues in the CDR3. The germline gives CDR1 KGHDR, CDR2 SFDVKD.

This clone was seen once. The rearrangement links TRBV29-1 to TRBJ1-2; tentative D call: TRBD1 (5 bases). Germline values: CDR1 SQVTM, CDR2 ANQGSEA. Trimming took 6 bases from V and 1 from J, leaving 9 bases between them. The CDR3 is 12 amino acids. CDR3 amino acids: CSVQEDNYGYTF. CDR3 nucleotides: TGCAGCGTACAGGAAGATAACTATGGCTACACCTTC.

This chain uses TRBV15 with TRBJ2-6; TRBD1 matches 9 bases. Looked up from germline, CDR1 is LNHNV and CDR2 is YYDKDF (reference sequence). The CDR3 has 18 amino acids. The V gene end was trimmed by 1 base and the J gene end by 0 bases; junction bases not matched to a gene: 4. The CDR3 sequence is CATSRVTGGSSGANVLTF. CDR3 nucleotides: TGTGCCACCAGCAGAGTGACAGGGGGGAGCTCTGGGGCCAACGTCCTGACTTTC.

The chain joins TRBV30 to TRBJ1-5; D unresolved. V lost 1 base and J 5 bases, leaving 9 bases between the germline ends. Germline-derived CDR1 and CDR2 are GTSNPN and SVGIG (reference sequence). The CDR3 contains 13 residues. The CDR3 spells CAWSGGSDQPQHF. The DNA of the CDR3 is TGTGCCTGGAGTGGGGGATCTGATCAGCCCCAGCATTTT.

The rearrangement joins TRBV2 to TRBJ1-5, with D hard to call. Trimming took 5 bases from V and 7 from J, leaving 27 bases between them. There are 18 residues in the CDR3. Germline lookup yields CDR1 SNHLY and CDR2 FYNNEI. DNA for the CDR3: TGTGCCAGCAGTACGAATATGGACCGGACGGGAACTTGGCAGCCCCAGCATTTT. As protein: CASSTNMDRTGTWQPQHF. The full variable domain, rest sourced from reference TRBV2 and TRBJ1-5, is EPEVTQTPSHQVTQMGQEVILRCVPISNHLYFYWYRQILGQKVEFLVSFYNNEISEKSEIFDDQFSVERPDGSNFTLKIRSTKLEDSAMYFCASSTNMDRTGTWQPQHFGDGTRLSIL.

CDR3 DNA sequence: TGTGCCAGCAGCGTAAATTCCGGGGGCCACTACGAGCAGTACTTC. Its translation: CASSVNSGGHYEQYF. The chain uses TRBV9 and TRBJ2-7; D might be TRBD1 or TRBD2, each matching 6 bases. The germline V gene encodes CDR1 SGDLS and CDR2 YYNGEE. This CDR3 region has 15 residues. V dropped 1 base and J dropped 3 bases, with 14 bases sitting between them.

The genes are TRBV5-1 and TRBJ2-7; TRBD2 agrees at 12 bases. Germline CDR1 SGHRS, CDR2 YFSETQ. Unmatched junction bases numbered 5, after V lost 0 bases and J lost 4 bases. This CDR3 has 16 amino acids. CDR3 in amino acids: CASSLGTSGAIYEQYF. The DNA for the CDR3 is TGCGCCAGCAGCTTGGGGACTAGCGGGGCTATTTACGAGCAGTACTTC. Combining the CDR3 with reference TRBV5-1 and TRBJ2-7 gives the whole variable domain KAGVTQTPRYLIKTRGQQVTLSCSPISGHRSVSWYQQTPGQGLQFLFEYFSETQRNKGNFPGRFSGRQFSNSRSEMNVSTLELGDSALYLCASSLGTSGAIYEQYFGPGTRLTVT.

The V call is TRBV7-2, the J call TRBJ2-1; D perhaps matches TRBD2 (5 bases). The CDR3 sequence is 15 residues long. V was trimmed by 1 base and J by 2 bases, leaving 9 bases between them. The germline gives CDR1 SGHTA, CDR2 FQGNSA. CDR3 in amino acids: CASSLVSGAYNEQFF. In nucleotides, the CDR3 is TGTGCCAGCAGCTTAGTCAGCGGTGCCTACAATGAGCAGTTCTTC. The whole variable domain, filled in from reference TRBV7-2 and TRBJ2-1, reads GAGVSQSPSNKVTEKGKDVELRCDPISGHTALYWYRQSLGQGLEFLIYFQGNSAPDKSGLPSDRFSAERTGGSVSTLTIQRTQQEDSAVYLCASSLVSGAYNEQFFGPGTRLTVL.

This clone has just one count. The CDR3 loop is CASRSSLSSYNSPLHF. The CDR3 region has the DNA TGTGCCAGCAGATCTTCCCTGAGCTCCTATAATTCACCCCTCCACTTT. The chain couples TRBV28 to TRBJ1-6, with D unresolved. CDR3 length: 16 amino acids. Germline lookup yields CDR1 MDHEN and CDR2 SYDVKM. Trimming took 6 bases from V and 0 from J, leaving 12 bases between them.

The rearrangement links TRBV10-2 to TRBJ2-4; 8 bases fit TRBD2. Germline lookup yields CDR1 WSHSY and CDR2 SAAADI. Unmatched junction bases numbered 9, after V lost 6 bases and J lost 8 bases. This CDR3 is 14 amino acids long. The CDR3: CASSRGGRVHIQYF. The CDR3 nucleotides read TGCGCCAGCAGCCGGGGGGGCCGTGTTCACATTCAGTACTTC.

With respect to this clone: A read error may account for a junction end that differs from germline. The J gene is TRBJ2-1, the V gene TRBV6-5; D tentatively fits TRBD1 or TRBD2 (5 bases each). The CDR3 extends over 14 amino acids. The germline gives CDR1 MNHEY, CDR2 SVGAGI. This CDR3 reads CTSTGTLLRNEQFF. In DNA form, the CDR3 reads TGTACCAGCACCGGGACGTTGCTCCGGAATGAGCAGTTCTTC.

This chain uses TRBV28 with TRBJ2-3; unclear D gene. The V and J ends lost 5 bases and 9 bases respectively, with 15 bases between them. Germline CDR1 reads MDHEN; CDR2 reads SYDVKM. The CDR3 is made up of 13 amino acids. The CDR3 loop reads CASSIPRSDTQYF. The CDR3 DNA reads TGTGCCAGCAGTATACCACGATCGGACACGCAGTATTTT.

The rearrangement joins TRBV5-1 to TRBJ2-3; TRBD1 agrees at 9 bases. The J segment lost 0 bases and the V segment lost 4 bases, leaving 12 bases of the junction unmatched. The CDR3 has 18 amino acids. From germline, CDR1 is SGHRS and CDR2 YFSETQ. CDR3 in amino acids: CASSGTGGGLTSTDTQYF. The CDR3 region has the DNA TGCGCCAGCAGCGGAACAGGGGGCGGATTAACTAGCACAGATACGCAGTATTTT.

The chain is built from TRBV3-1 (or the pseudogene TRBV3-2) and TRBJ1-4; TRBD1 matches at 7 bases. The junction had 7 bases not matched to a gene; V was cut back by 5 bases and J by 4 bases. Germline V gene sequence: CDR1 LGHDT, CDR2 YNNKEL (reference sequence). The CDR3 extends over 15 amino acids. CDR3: CASSVGGDSNEKLFF. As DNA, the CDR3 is TGTGCCAGCAGCGTAGGAGGGGACAGTAATGAAAAACTGTTTTTT.

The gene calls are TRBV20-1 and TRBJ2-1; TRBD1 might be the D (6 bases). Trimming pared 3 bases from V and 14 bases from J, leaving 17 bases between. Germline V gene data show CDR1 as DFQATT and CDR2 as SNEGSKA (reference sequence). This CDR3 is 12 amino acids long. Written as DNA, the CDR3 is TGCAGTGCTAGTTCGAGTCTTCCAGGGGAGTTCTTC. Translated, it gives CSASSSLPGEFF.

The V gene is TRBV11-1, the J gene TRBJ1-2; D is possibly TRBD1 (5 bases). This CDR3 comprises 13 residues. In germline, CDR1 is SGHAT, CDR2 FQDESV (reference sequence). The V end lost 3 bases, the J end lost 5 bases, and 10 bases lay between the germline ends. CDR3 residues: CASSLGRGYGYTF. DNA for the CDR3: TGTGCCAGCAGCTTGGGACGGGGATATGGCTACACCTTC.

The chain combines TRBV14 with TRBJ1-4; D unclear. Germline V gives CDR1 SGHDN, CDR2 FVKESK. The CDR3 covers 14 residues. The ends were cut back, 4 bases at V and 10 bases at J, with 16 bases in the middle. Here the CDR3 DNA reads TGTGCCAGCAGCCCGACCGGGAGGTGGGGAAAACTGTTTTTT. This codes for CASSPTGRWGKLFF. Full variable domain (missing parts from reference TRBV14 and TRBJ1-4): EAGVTQFPSHSVIEKGQTVTLRCDPISGHDNLYWYRRVMGKEIKFLLHFVKESKQDESGMPNNRFLAERTGGTYSTLKVQPAELEDSGVYFCASSPTGRWGKLFFGSGTQLSVL.

DNA for the CDR3: TGCGCCAGCAGTGAGTCTGGCAGAGGGGATGGCTACACCTTC. Translating it yields CASSESGRGDGYTF. This chain joins TRBV10-2 and TRBJ1-2, with D possibly matching TRBD1 (5 bases). The germline CDR1 and CDR2 sequences are WSHSY and SAAADI. The CDR3 has 14 residues. V was pared by 0 bases and J by 6 bases, with 11 bases between.

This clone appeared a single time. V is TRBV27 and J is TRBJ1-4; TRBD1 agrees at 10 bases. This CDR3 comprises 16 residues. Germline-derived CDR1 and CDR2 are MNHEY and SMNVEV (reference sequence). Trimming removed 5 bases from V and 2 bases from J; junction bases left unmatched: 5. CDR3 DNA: TGTGCCAGCAGTCCCGGGACAGGGGAGACTAATGAAAAACTGTTTTTT. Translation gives CASSPGTGETNEKLFF.

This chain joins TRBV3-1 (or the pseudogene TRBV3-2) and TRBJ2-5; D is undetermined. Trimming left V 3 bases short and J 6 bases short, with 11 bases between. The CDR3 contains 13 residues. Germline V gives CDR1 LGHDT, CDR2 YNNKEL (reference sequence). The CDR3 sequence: CASSQFAIQTQYF. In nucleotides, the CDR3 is TGTGCCAGCAGCCAGTTTGCGATCCAGACCCAGTACTTC.

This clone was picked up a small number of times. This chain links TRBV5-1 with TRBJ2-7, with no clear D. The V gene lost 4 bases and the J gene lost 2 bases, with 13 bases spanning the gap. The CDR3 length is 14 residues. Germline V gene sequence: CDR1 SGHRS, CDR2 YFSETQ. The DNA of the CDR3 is TGCGCCAGCAGCCGATCGGACGGAGCCTACGAGCAGTACTTC. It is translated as CASSRSDGAYEQYF.

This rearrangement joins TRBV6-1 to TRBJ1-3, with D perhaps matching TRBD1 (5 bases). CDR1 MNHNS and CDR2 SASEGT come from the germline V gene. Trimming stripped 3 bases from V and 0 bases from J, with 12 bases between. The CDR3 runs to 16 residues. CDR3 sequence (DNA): TGTGCCAGCAGTGATCCCCCGGGGCGCTCTGGAAACACCATATATTTT. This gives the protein CASSDPPGRSGNTIYF.

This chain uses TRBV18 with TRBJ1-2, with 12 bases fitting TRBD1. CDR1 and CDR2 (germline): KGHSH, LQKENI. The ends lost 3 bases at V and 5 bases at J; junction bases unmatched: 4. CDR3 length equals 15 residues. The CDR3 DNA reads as TGTGCCAGCTCACCTGGGACAGGGGGCCTTTATGGCTACACCTTC. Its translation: CASSPGTGGLYGYTF.

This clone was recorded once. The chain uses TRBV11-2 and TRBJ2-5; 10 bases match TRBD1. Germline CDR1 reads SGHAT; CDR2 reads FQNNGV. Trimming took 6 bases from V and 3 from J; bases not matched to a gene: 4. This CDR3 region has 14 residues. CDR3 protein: CASRGTGAKETQYF. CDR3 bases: TGTGCCAGCAGGGGGACAGGGGCTAAAGAGACCCAGTACTTC.

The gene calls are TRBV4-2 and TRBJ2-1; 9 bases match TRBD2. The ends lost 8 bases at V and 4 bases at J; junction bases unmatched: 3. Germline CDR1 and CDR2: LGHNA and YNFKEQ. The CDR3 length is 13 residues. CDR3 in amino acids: CASGSGGYNEQFF. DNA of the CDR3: TGTGCCAGCGGTAGCGGGGGTTACAATGAGCAGTTCTTC.